Presented here are 21 T cell receptor beta chains from one specimen sequenced in a study of cytomegalovirus exposure and HLA in healthy donors. PCR employed 60 Vbeta and 13 Jbeta primers. Repertoires were generated with immunoSEQ multiplex PCR, while TCRdb's copy carries only in-frame clones and drops some. The repertoire consists of around 150,000 clones, with about 82% occurring once and the leading ten covering approximately 3%. Sequencing was carried out using PBMCs. Receptors were obtained from a male donor in good health and CMV-seronegative.

This rearrangement joins TRBV4-1 to TRBJ2-3, with TRBD2 identical over 10 bases. CDR1 and CDR2 from the germline V gene are MGHRA and YSYEKL. This CDR3 spans 18 amino acids. Trimming took 1 base from V and 4 from J; bases not matched to a gene: 11. The CDR3 DNA follows: TGCGCCAGCAGCCAAGTTTCTAGCGGGGGTGTTATCGCAGATACGCAGTATTTT. Protein: CASSQVSSGGVIADTQYF.

This clone showed up just a few times. This sequence joins TRBV6-5 and TRBJ2-7; D is possibly TRBD1 (6 bases). This CDR3 has 15 amino acids. Germline CDR1 and CDR2: MNHEY and SVGAGI. V was clipped by 0 bases and J by 3 bases, with 12 bases between them. Here the CDR3 reads CASSYSTGNFYEQYF. CDR3 DNA sequence: TGTGCCAGCAGTTACTCTACAGGGAACTTCTACGAGCAGTACTTC.

The chain couples TRBV2 to TRBJ2-1; 8 bases map to TRBD2. The CDR3 sequence is 13 residues long. V shed 7 bases, J shed 6 bases, and the junction held 5 bases outside the gene matches. CDR1 and CDR2 from the germline V gene are SNHLY and FYNNEI. The CDR3 DNA follows: TGTGCCAGCAATGGCGGGAGGCTCAATGAGCAGTTCTTC. It translates to CASNGGRLNEQFF.

The chain uses TRBV5-6 and TRBJ2-7; the D gene is possibly TRBD2 (5 bases). Germline values: CDR1 SGHDT, CDR2 YYEEEE. The CDR3 has 14 residues. V was cut by 2 bases and J by 1 base, with 10 bases left in between. The CDR3 nucleotides are TGTGCCAGCAGCTTAAGCGGACGATCCTACGAGCAGTACTTC. It yields the protein CASSLSGRSYEQYF.

The V gene is TRBV13, the J gene TRBJ1-1; D remains ambiguous. The V end lost 0 bases, the J end lost 4 bases, and 12 bases lay between the germline ends. Germline V gene data show CDR1 as PRHDT and CDR2 as FYEKMQ (reference sequence). The CDR3 loop spans 15 amino acids. The DNA for the CDR3 is TGTGCCAGCAGCTTAGGGTACGGAGGGAGCACTGAAGCTTTCTTT. Amino acid sequence: CASSLGYGGSTEAFF.

J is TRBJ2-4 and V is TRBV4-1; the D gene is possibly TRBD1 (6 bases). Germline V lookup: CDR1 MGHRA, CDR2 YSYEKL. With 1 base removed from V and 0 bases from J, the gap between germline ends came to 19 bases. The length of the CDR3 is 19 residues. The CDR3 sequence is CASSQATGPMYLAKNIQYF. The CDR3 nucleotides read TGCGCCAGCAGCCAAGCTACAGGGCCCATGTATCTAGCCAAAAACATTCAGTACTTC.

V usage is TRBV2 and J usage is TRBJ1-2, with a weak D call TRBD1 (5 bases). The V and J ends lost 6 bases and 4 bases respectively, with 21 bases between them. The CDR3 runs 16 residues. Looked up from germline, CDR1 is SNHLY and CDR2 is FYNNEI. CDR3: CASSVTGLISPYGYTF. The CDR3 region has the DNA TGTGCCAGCAGCGTGACGGGACTGATTTCCCCCTATGGCTACACCTTC.

The chain has TRBV29-1 and TRBJ1-1, with a tentative D call TRBD1 (6 bases). CDR1 is SQVTM, CDR2 ANQGSEA, per germline. V was clipped by 2 bases and J by 6 bases, with 16 bases between them. The CDR3 is made up of 14 amino acids. The CDR3 loop is CSVESGLWGPEAFF. In DNA, the CDR3 is TGCAGCGTTGAATCGGGCCTATGGGGGCCTGAAGCTTTCTTT.

The chain employs TRBV9 and TRBJ1-1; TRBD1 is a possible D gene (5 bases). The CDR3 has 17 residues. V was clipped by 0 bases and J by 0 bases, with 15 bases between them. The V gene's germline CDR1 is SGDLS and CDR2 YYNGEE. The CDR3, as DNA: TGTGCCAGCAGCGTAGAGGGCAGGGAAGGGGTGAACACTGAAGCTTTCTTT. Translating gives CASSVEGREGVNTEAFF.

The J gene is TRBJ1-1, the V gene TRBV5-1; D call uncertain. The CDR3 consists of 14 residues. Germline V lookup: CDR1 SGHRS, CDR2 YFSETQ. The V gene lost 1 base and the J gene lost 1 base, with 8 bases spanning the gap. The CDR3 is CASSLLTENTEAFF. CDR3 nucleotides: TGCGCCAGCAGCTTGCTCACTGAGAACACTGAAGCTTTCTTT.

The chain joins TRBV6-4 to TRBJ1-2; 8 nucleotides align to TRBD1. This CDR3 is built from 17 residues. V trimming: 0 bases; J trimming: 7 bases; junction bases outside the gene matches: 13. Germline V gene data show CDR1 as MRHNA and CDR2 as SNTAGT. CDR3 in amino acids: CASSDSDREATGGGYTF. DNA for the CDR3: TGTGCCAGCAGTGACTCGGACAGGGAGGCGACGGGAGGTGGCTACACCTTC.

V and J are TRBV28 and TRBJ2-3; TRBD2 agrees at 11 bases. The CDR3 length is 15 residues. Germline V CDR1 and CDR2: MDHEN, SYDVKM. After removal of 6 bases from V and 2 bases from J, the junction contained 4 bases not matched to a gene. The CDR3 here is CASRAGLAVTDTQYF. The CDR3 DNA reads as TGTGCCAGCAGAGCGGGACTAGCGGTCACAGATACGCAGTATTTT.

The chain links TRBV5-6 to TRBJ2-7; TRBD1 is a possible D gene (6 bases). Per the germline V gene, CDR1 is SGHDT and CDR2 is YYEEEE. The V end was cut by 0 bases, the J end by 5 bases, with 9 bases between. The CDR3 sequence is 13 residues long. This CDR3 is CASSLARGNEQYF. The CDR3 DNA sequence: TGTGCCAGCAGCTTGGCGAGGGGGAACGAGCAGTACTTC.

The sample holds one count of this clone. The chain carries TRBV19 and TRBJ2-1; D uncertain. This CDR3 has 14 amino acids. Germline CDR1 is LNHDA and CDR2 is SQIVND (reference sequence). Trimming took 1 base from V and 5 from J, leaving 9 bases between them. CDR3 DNA: TGTGCCAGTAGTATAGGACACCTCAACAATGAGCAGTTCTTC. Its translation is CASSIGHLNNEQFF.

The V call is TRBV4-3, the J call TRBJ2-1; D is unclear. Per germline, CDR1 LGHNA and CDR2 YSLEER. Trimming left V 0 bases short and J 4 bases short, with 13 bases between. There are 16 residues in the CDR3. CDR3 nucleotides: TGCGCCAGCAGCCAAGATCTTGTGGCTAGTTACAATGAGCAGTTCTTC. Translated: CASSQDLVASYNEQFF.

This clone was observed a single time. This sequence joins TRBV2 and TRBJ2-7; 10 bases are shared with TRBD1. The V gene end was trimmed by 7 bases and the J gene end by 1 base; junction bases not matched to a gene: 4. The CDR3 is 14 amino acids. From germline, CDR1 is SNHLY and CDR2 FYNNEI. Here the CDR3 reads CASTRTGGSYEQYF. CDR3 DNA: TGTGCCAGCACACGGACAGGGGGATCCTACGAGCAGTACTTC.

Concerning this clone: An end of the junction differs from the germline gene, which may be a read error. The V gene is TRBV7-9, the J gene TRBJ1-2, with TRBD1 matching over 10 bases. The CDR3 runs 17 residues. The germline CDR1 and CDR2 sequences are SEHNR and FQNEAQ (reference sequence). The DNA of the CDR3 is TGTTCCAGCAGCCGTTCCACCTATCGGACAGGGGGGAAAGACTACACCTTC. Translation gives CSSSRSTYRTGGKDYTF.

This chain connects TRBV7-2 to TRBJ2-4; D ambiguous. The CDR3 is 15 amino acids. CDR1 is SGHTA, CDR2 FQGNSA, per germline. With 1 base removed from V and 3 bases from J, the gap between germline ends came to 10 bases. This CDR3 is CASSLVYSIKNIQYF. The CDR3 DNA is TGTGCCAGCAGCTTAGTATACAGCATCAAAAACATTCAGTACTTC.

V usage is TRBV11-2 and J usage is TRBJ1-2, with TRBD1 matching 9 bases. Germline values: CDR1 SGHAT, CDR2 FQNNGV. V trimming: 0 bases; J trimming: 1 base; junction bases outside the gene matches: 6. This CDR3 comprises 17 residues. CDR3 nucleotides: TGTGCCAGCAGCTTAGATTTTGGGACAGGGTTTAACTATGGCTACACCTTC. This codes for CASSLDFGTGFNYGYTF.

The CDR3 region is CASSVEGLSNQPQHF. As DNA, the CDR3 is TGTGCCAGCAGCGTAGAGGGGCTTAGCAATCAGCCCCAGCATTTT. V is TRBV9 and J is TRBJ1-5; a possible D gene is TRBD1 (5 bases). Per the germline V gene, CDR1 is SGDLS and CDR2 is YYNGEE. This CDR3 contains 15 residues. V was pared by 0 bases and J by 0 bases, with 7 bases between.

The chain employs TRBV5-5 and TRBJ1-4; 9 positions agree with TRBD1. Germline CDR1 SGHKS, CDR2 YYEKEE (reference sequence). This CDR3 contains 14 residues. V was pared by 3 bases and J by 11 bases, with 8 bases of the junction left unmatched. The CDR3 DNA reads TGTGCCAGCAGCTATGGACAGGGGTTATCGAAACTGTTTTTT. Protein sequence: CASSYGQGLSKLFF. Full variable domain (remainder filled in from reference TRBV5-5 and TRBJ1-4): DAGVTQSPTHLIKTRGQQVTLRCSPISGHKSVSWYQQVLGQGPQFIFQYYEKEERGRGNFPDRFSARQFPNYSSELNVNALLLGDSALYLCASSYGQGLSKLFFGSGTQLSVL.